The source of this TCR beta chain is a study of identical twins. Study-level points and caveats: With abundant cord blood beta clonotypes, insertions were fewer; memory repertoires showed no such pattern.

TCRdb analysed the 5' RACE reads with MiXCR anew, one entry per CDR3 protein. The sample yields a few hundred thousand distinct CDR3 sequences, over 8.5% seen once. In its sample, this clonotype was seen a few times. Antigen specificity is unknown. Looked up from germline, CDR1 is SGDLS and CDR2 is YYNGEE. This CDR3 contains 15 residues. With 3 bases removed from V and 6 bases from J, the gap between germline ends came to 17 bases. This sample was shared with a second study, whose subject was yellow fever vaccine responses in identical twins. That paper adds: Twins showed a vaccine T cell response that reportedly seemed partly convergent, partly personalized.

This rearrangement joins TRBV9 to TRBJ2-3; maybe TRBD2 (6 bases). The receptor was isolated from a young woman in good health. Material for sequencing was PBMCs. Written as DNA, the CDR3 is TGTGCCAGCAGCGACGGACTAATTCCTGGGGATACGCAGTATTTT. Residues: CASSDGLIPGDTQYF.